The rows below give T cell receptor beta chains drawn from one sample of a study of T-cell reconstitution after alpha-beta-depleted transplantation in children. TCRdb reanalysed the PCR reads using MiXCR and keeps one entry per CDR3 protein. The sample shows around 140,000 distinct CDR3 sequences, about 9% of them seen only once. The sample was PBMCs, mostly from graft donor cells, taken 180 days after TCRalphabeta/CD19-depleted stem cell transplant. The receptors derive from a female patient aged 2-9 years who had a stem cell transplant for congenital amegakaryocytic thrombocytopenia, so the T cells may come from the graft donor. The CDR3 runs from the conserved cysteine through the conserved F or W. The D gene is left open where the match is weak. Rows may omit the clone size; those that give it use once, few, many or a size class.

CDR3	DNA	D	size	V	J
CASSTTGEANYGYTF	TGTGCCAGCAGTACCACAGGGGAGGCTAACTATGGCTACACCTTC	TRBD1	many	TRBV28	TRBJ1-2
CASRRTRTSYEQYF	TGTGCCAGCAGGAGGACGAGGACCTCCTACGAGCAGTACTTC	NA	many	TRBV5-4	TRBJ2-7
CATSRDRQGRGDGYTF	TGTGCCACCAGCAGAGATCGTCAGGGCAGGGGCGATGGCTACACCTTC	NA	many	TRBV15	TRBJ1-2
CASSYRLDTQYF	TGTGCCAGCAGCTACCGCTTGGATACGCAGTATTTT	NA	many	TRBV7-2	TRBJ2-3
CASRGTGGGTEAFF	TGTGCCAGCAGAGGGACAGGGGGCGGCACTGAAGCTTTCTTT	TRBD1	many	TRBV6-2/TRBV6-3	TRBJ1-1
CASSLGFANTGELFF	TGTGCCAGCAGTTTGGGATTTGCGAACACCGGGGAGCTGTTTTTT	NA	NA	TRBV12-3/TRBV12-4	TRBJ2-2
CASSFPDRRYNEQFF	TGCGCCAGCAGCTTCCCCGACAGGAGATACAATGAGCAGTTCTTC	NA	many	TRBV5-1	TRBJ2-1
CSAIESFSDEQYF	TGCAGTGCCATAGAGTCATTTTCGGACGAGCAGTACTTC	NA	NA	TRBV20-1	TRBJ2-7
CSASSGSPNEQFF	TGCAGTGCTTCAAGCGGGAGTCCCAATGAGCAGTTCTTC	TRBD2	many	TRBV20-1	TRBJ2-1
CAISVDREETQYF	TGTGCCATCAGCGTCGACAGGGAAGAGACCCAGTACTTC	TRBD1	many	TRBV10-3	TRBJ2-5
CASRAFTGKNTEAFF	TGTGCCAGCAGAGCCTTTACAGGGAAGAACACTGAAGCTTTCTTT	NA	many	TRBV28	TRBJ1-1
CASRGLAESYNEQFF	TGTGCCAGCAGGGGACTAGCGGAATCCTACAATGAGCAGTTCTTC	TRBD2	NA	TRBV7-9	TRBJ2-1
CASSPPHSIESDEQFF	TGTGCCAGCTCACCACCGCACTCCATTGAATCCGATGAGCAGTTCTTC	NA	NA	TRBV18	TRBJ2-1
CASSYLLGGRDSPLHF	TGTGCCAGCAGTTACTTGTTGGGGGGGCGCGATTCACCCCTCCACTTT	NA	many	TRBV6-5	TRBJ1-6
CASSQERAGITDTQYF	TGCGCCAGCAGCCAAGAAAGAGCGGGAATCACAGATACGCAGTATTTT	TRBD2	many	TRBV4-1	TRBJ2-3
CASSLGHGFGQPQHF	TGTGCCAGCAGCTTGGGTCACGGGTTCGGGCAGCCCCAGCATTTC	NA	few	TRBV5-6	TRBJ1-5
CASSYSTGLNTEAFF	TGTGCCAGCAGTTACTCGACAGGGTTGAACACTGAAGCTTTCTTT	TRBD1	many	TRBV6-5	TRBJ1-1
CASSRPYEGYTEAFF	TGCGCCAGCAGCCGCCCGTACGAGGGGTACACTGAAGCTTTCTTT	NA	many	TRBV4-1	TRBJ1-1
CASSPRGDTEAFF	TGCGCCAGCAGCCCCAGAGGGGACACTGAAGCTTTCTTT	NA	many	TRBV5-1	TRBJ1-1
CASSLWGGGRTEAFF	TGTGCCAGCAGCTTATGGGGGGGGGGGAGGACTGAAGCTTTCTTT	NA	NA	TRBV7-8	TRBJ1-1
CASSKGRTYSTRQYF	TGTGCCAGCAGCAAAGGGCGGACCTATTCTACGAGGCAGTACTTC	NA	NA	TRBV21-1	TRBJ2-7
CASSFIPSGAQETQYF	TGCGCCAGCAGCTTTATTCCTAGCGGGGCCCAAGAGACCCAGTACTTC	TRBD2	many	TRBV5-1	TRBJ2-5
CASSRGERGYEQYF	TGCGCCAGCAGCCGGGGGGAGCGGGGCTACGAGCAGTACTTC	TRBD2	many	TRBV5-1	TRBJ2-7